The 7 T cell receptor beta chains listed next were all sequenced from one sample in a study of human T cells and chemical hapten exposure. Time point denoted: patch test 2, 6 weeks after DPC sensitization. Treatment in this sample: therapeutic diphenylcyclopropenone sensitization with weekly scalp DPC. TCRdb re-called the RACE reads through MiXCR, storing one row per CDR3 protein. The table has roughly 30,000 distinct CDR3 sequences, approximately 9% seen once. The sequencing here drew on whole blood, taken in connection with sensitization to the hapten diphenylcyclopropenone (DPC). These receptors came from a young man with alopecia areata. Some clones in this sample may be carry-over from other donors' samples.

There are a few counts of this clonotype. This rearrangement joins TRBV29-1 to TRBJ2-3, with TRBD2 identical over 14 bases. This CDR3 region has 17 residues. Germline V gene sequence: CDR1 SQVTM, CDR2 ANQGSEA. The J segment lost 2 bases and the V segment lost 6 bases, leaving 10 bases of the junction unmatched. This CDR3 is CSVGGGTSGGPTDTQYF. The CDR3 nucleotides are TGCAGCGTCGGAGGAGGGACTAGCGGGGGCCCCACAGATACGCAGTATTTT.

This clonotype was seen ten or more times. The CDR3 DNA follows: TGTGCCAGCAGTGAATGGAGGTTTTCTAGCACAGATACGCAGTATTTT. This sequence encodes CASSEWRFSSTDTQYF. The chain links TRBV6-1 to TRBJ2-3; TRBD2 is a possible D gene (5 bases). Germline V gene data show CDR1 as MNHNS and CDR2 as SASEGT. CDR3 length: 16 residues. V was trimmed by 2 bases and J by 0 bases, leaving 12 bases between them.

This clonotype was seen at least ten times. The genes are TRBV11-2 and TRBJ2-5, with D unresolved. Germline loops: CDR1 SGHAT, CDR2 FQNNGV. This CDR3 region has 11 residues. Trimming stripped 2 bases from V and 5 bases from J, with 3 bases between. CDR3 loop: CASSLRETQYF. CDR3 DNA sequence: TGTGCCAGCAGCTTAAGGGAGACCCAGTACTTC.

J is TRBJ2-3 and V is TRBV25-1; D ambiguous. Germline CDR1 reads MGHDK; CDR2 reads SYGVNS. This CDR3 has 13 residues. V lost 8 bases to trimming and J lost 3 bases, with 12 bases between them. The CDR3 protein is CASLLGSTDTQYF. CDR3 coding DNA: TGTGCCAGCCTTCTTGGGTCTACAGATACGCAGTATTTT.

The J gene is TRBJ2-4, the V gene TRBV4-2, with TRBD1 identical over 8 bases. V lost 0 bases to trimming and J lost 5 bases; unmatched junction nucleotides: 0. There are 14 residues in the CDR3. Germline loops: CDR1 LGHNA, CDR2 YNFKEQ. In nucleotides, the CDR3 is TGTGCCAGCAGCCAAGAGGGACAGGAAAACATTCAGTACTTC. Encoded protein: CASSQEGQENIQYF.

Here the CDR3 reads CASSPRDLSNTEAFF. CDR3 sequence (DNA): TGTGCCAGCAGCCCCCGGGACCTCTCGAACACTGAAGCTTTCTTT. The chain links TRBV7-9 to TRBJ1-1; tentatively, D is TRBD1 (5 bases). The CDR3 has 15 residues. CDR1 and CDR2 (germline): SEHNR, FQNEAQ (reference sequence). Between the trimmed V and J ends, which lost 5 bases and 1 base, there was a span of 14 bases.

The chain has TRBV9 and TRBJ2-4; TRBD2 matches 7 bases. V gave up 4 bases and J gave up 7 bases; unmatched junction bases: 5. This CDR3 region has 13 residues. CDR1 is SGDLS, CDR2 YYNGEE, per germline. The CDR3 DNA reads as TGTGCCAGCAGCCCCGACGGGAGGAACATTCAGTACTTC. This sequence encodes CASSPDGRNIQYF. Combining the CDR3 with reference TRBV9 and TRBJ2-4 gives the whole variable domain DSGVTQTPKHLITATGQRVTLRCSPRSGDLSVYWYQQSLDQGLQFLIQYYNGEERAKGNILERFSAQQFPDLHSELNLSSLELGDSALYFCASSPDGRNIQYFGAGTRLSVL.